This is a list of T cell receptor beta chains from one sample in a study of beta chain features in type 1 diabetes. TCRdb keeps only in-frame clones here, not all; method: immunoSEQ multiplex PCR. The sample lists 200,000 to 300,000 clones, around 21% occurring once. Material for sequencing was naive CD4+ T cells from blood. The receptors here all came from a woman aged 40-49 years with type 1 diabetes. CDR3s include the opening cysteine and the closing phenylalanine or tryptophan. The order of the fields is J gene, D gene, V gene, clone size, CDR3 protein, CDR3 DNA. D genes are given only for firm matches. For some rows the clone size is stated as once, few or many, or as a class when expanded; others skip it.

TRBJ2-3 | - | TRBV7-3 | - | CASSLDWAGTDTQYF | TGTGCCAGCAGCTTGGATTGGGCAGGCACAGATACGCAGTATTTT
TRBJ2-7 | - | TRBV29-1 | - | CSVGPGESEQYF | TGCAGCGTTGGACCGGGAGAATCCGAGCAGTACTTC
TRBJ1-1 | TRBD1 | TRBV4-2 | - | CASSQELGQGNTEAFF | TGTGCCAGCAGCCAAGAACTAGGACAGGGGAACACTGAAGCTTTCTTT
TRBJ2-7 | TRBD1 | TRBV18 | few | CASSPPGQGYEQYF | TGTGCCAGCTCACCTCCGGGACAGGGCTACGAGCAGTACTTC
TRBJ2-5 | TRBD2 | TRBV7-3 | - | CASSPDRTSASGGTQYF | TGTGCCAGCAGCCCTGATAGGACTAGCGCATCGGGGGGGACCCAGTACTTC
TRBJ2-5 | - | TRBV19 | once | CASTPGQLKMGTQYF | TGTGCCAGTACCCCGGGACAACTAAAGATGGGGACCCAGTACTTC
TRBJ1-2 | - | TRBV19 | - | CASRVSGGGYTF | TGTGCCAGTAGGGTTAGCGGTGGTGGCTACACCTTC
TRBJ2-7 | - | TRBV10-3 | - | CASTQGYEQYF | TGTGCCTCCACCCAGGGCTACGAGCAGTACTTC
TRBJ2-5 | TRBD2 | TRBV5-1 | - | CASSPGLADLQETQYF | TGCGCCAGCAGCCCGGGACTAGCGGACCTACAAGAGACCCAGTACTTC
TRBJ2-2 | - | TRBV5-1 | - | CASREIAETGELFF | TGCGCCAGCAGAGAGATAGCGGAGACCGGGGAGCTGTTTTTT
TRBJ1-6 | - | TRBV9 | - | CASSTGQGWDSPLHF | TGTGCCAGCAGCACGGGTCAGGGTTGGGATTCACCCCTCCACTTT
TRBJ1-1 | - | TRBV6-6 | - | CASSYAGDTEAFF | TGTGCCAGCAGTTACGCGGGAGACACTGAAGCTTTCTTT
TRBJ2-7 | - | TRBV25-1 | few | CASSESGWGPYEQYF | TGTGCCAGCAGTGAATCTGGCTGGGGGCCCTACGAGCAGTACTTC
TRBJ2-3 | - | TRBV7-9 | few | CASSPRLGYSTDTQYF | TGTGCCAGCAGCCCCCGACTGGGTTATAGCACAGATACGCAGTATTTT
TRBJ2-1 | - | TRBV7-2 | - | CASSLSLTGNEQFF | TGTGCCAGCAGCTTATCATTGACGGGCAATGAGCAGTTCTTC
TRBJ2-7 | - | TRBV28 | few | CASSKATQGGYF | TGTGCCAGCAGCAAGGCCACGCAGGGAGGGTACTTC
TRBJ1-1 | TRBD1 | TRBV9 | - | CASSSRTGNTEAFF | TGTGCCAGCAGCTCCCGGACAGGGAACACTGAAGCTTTCTTT
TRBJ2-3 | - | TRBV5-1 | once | CASSYPSEGDTQYF | TGCGCCAGCAGCTATCCCTCGGAGGGGGATACGCAGTATTTT
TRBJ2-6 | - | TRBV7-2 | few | CASSLGSRSGANVLTF | TGTGCCAGCAGCTTAGGGTCCAGATCTGGGGCCAACGTCCTGACTTTC
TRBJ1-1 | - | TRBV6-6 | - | CASSYVQVEAFF | TGTGCCAGCAGTTACGTACAGGTCGAGGCTTTCTTT
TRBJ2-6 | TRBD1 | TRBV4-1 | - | CASSLGQGGSGANVLTF | TGCGCCAGCAGCCTAGGACAGGGCGGCTCTGGGGCCAACGTCCTGACTTTC
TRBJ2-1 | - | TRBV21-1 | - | CASSGGQGATDEQFF | TGTGCCAGCAGCGGTGGACAGGGGGCTACAGATGAGCAGTTCTTC
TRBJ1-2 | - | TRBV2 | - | CASQGYYGYTF | TGTGCCAGCCAGGGGTACTATGGCTACACCTTC
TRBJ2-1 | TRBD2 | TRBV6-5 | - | CASSSLAGTYNEQFF | TGTGCCAGCAGCAGTCTAGCGGGGACCTACAATGAGCAGTTCTTC
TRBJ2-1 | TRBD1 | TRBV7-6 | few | CASSSPGQGYNEQFF | TGTGCCAGCAGCTCACCGGGACAGGGCTACAATGAGCAGTTCTTC
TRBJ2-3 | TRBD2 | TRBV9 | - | CASSLLAGGLDTQYF | TGTGCCAGCAGCCTTTTAGCGGGAGGGTTAGATACGCAGTATTTT
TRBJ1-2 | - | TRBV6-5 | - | CASSPQGVGYGYTF | TGTGCCAGCAGTCCCCAAGGAGTCGGCTATGGCTACACCTTC
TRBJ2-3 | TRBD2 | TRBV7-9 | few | CASSSGLAGGTDTQYF | TGTGCCAGCAGCTCTGGACTAGCGGGAGGGACAGATACGCAGTATTTT
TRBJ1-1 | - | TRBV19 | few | CASSRETTNTEAFF | TGTGCCAGTAGTAGGGAGACTACGAACACTGAAGCTTTCTTT
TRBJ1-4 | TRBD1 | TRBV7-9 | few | CASSPAGTGNEKLFF | TGTGCCAGCAGCCCCGCCGGGACAGGGAATGAAAAACTGTTTTTT
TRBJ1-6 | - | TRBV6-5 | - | CASSYSSRSYNSPLHF | TGTGCCAGCAGTTACTCATCGCGCTCCTATAATTCACCCCTCCACTTT
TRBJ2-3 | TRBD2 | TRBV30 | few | CAWSVSSGRPLRADTQYF | TGTGCCTGGAGTGTATCTAGCGGGAGGCCGCTTCGGGCAGATACGCAGTATTTT
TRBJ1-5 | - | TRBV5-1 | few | CASSLGQGMGQPQHF | TGCGCCAGCAGCTTGGGGCAGGGGATGGGGCAGCCCCAGCATTTT
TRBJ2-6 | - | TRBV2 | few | CASSEGVAGANVLTF | TGTGCCAGCAGTGAAGGTGTAGCTGGGGCCAACGTCCTGACTTTC
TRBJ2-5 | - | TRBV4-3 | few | CASSPSYSQETQYF | TGCGCCAGCAGCCCAAGCTACAGCCAAGAGACCCAGTACTTC
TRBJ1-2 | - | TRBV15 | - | CATSGGSPGYGYTF | TGTGCCACCAGCGGCGGGTCCCCTGGCTATGGCTACACCTTC
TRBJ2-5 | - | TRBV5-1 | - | CASSLDGGSQETQYF | TGCGCCAGCAGCTTGGATGGCGGATCGCAAGAGACCCAGTACTTC
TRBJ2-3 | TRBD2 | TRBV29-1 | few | CSVETSYTQYF | TGCAGCGTAGAGACTAGCTATACGCAGTATTTT
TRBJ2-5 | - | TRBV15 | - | CATSRDRVRETQYF | TGTGCCACCAGCAGAGATCGGGTCCGAGAGACCCAGTACTTC
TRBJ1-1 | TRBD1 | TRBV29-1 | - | CSGDRGRNTEAFF | TGCAGCGGAGACAGGGGCCGGAACACTGAAGCTTTCTTT
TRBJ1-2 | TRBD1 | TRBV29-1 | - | CSVRDRVDGYTF | TGCAGCGTTCGGGACAGGGTGGATGGCTACACCTTC
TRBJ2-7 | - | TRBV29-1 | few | CSVEEPGHLYEQYF | TGCAGCGTTGAAGAACCAGGACACCTCTACGAGCAGTACTTC
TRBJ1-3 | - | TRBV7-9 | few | CASSFPGILGTIYF | TGTGCCAGCAGCTTTCCCGGTATTCTCGGCACCATATATTTT
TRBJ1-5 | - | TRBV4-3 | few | CASSQVRQAGYSNQPQHF | TGCGCCAGCAGCCAAGTTAGACAGGCTGGCTATAGCAATCAGCCCCAGCATTTT
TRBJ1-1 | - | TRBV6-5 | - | CASSSRELNTEAFF | TGTGCCAGCAGTTCCCGGGAGTTGAACACTGAAGCTTTCTTT
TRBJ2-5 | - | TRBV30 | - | CAWNEAGAGVIQYF | TGTGCCTGGAACGAGGCGGGGGCGGGAGTCATCCAGTACTTC
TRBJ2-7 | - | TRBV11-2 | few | CASSPTEGLYYEQYF | TGTGCCAGCAGCCCCACCGAAGGACTCTACTACGAGCAGTACTTC
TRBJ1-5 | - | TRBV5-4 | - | CASSFGGSNQPQHF | TGTGCCAGCAGCTTCGGGGGTAGCAATCAGCCCCAGCATTTT
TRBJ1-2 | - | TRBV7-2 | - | CASSLAAGTPRDGYTF | TGTGCCAGCAGCTTAGCGGCCGGGACACCCCGTGATGGCTACACCTTC
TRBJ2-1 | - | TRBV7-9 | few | CASSFPLGAHPNEQFF | TGTGCCAGCAGCTTTCCGTTAGGGGCCCACCCGAATGAGCAGTTCTTC
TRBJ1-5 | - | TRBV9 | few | CASSVEGSNQPQHF | TGTGCCAGCAGCGTAGAGGGGAGCAATCAGCCCCAGCATTTT
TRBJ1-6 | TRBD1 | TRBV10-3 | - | CAISRGQGDNSPLHF | TGTGCCATCAGCCGAGGACAGGGAGATAATTCACCCCTCCACTTT
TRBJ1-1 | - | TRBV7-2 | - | CASSFPGVMNTEAFF | TGTGCCAGCAGCTTTCCAGGGGTAATGAACACTGAAGCTTTCTTT
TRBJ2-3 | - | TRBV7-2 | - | CASSIFLAIPTDTQYF | TGTGCCAGCAGCATATTCCTAGCGATCCCCACAGATACGCAGTATTTT
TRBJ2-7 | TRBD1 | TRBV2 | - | CASRNGQGWDYEQYF | TGTGCCAGCAGGAACGGACAGGGATGGGACTACGAGCAGTACTTC
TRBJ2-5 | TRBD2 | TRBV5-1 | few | CASSHRTSGTQETQYF | TGCGCCAGCAGCCACCGGACTAGCGGGACGCAAGAGACCCAGTACTTC